This T cell receptor (beta chain) was recorded in a study of identical twins' blood T cells. At the level of the study: About 50 million reads came from 12 libraries, six alpha, six beta.

TCRdb reprocessed the 5' RACE reads with MiXCR, giving one entry per CDR3 protein. The sample includes a few hundred thousand distinct CDR3 sequences, about 28% of them seen just once. This clonotype was observed a few times. Germline assignment: CDR1 DFQATT and CDR2 SNEGSKA (reference sequence). This CDR3 spans 14 amino acids. V was clipped by 4 bases and J by 8 bases; unmatched bases: 7. The sequenced sample consisted of PBMCs. The J gene is TRBJ2-1, the V gene TRBV20-1; 11 bases line up with TRBD2. The TCR was taken from a woman aged 18-50 years in good health. The CDR3 bases are TGCAGTGCTACACTAGCGGGAGTAGTCCATGAGCAGTTCTTC. Translation gives CSATLAGVVHEQFF.